This TCR beta chain was recovered during a study of OX40 agonist ivuxolimab in advanced cancers. Study information: Dose-escalation patients' cancers were hepatocellular carcinoma, melanoma, renal cell or head and neck cancer.

The repertoire was sequenced with immunoSEQ multiplex PCR; TCRdb's copy has only in-frame clones and lacks some. The table shows 70,000 to 95,000 clones, with roughly 93% occurring only once. This clone was detected once. This CDR3 region has 17 residues. Looked up from germline, CDR1 is KGHSH and CDR2 is LQKENI. Trimming removed 2 bases at V and 4 bases at J, with 17 bases between. The sample here was CD4+ or CD8+ T cells sorted from blood, taken in a trial of the OX40 agonist ivuxolimab. This TCR derives from an adult with an advanced solid tumor such as melanoma, head and neck, liver or kidney cancer. The J gene is TRBJ2-2, the V gene TRBV18; TRBD1 is a possible D gene (5 bases). CDR3 region: CASSPSQTQRGTGELFF. CDR3 DNA: TGTGCCAGCTCACCAAGTCAGACTCAAAGGGGCACCGGGGAGCTGTTTTTT.